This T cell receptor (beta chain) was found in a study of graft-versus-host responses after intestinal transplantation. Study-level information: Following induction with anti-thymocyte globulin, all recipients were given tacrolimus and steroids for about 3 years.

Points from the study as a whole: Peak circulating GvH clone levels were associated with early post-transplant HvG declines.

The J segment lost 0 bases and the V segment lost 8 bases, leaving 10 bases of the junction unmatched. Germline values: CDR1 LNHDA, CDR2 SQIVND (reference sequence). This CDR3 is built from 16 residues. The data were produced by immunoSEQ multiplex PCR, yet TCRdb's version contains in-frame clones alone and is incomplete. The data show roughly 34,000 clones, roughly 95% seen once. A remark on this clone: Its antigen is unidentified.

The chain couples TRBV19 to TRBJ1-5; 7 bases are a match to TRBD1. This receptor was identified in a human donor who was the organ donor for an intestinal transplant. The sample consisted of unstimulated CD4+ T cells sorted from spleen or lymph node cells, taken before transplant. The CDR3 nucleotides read TGTGCCAGTCGACAGGGTGTCGTATATAGCAATCAGCCCCAGCATTTT. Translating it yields CASRQGVVYSNQPQHF.